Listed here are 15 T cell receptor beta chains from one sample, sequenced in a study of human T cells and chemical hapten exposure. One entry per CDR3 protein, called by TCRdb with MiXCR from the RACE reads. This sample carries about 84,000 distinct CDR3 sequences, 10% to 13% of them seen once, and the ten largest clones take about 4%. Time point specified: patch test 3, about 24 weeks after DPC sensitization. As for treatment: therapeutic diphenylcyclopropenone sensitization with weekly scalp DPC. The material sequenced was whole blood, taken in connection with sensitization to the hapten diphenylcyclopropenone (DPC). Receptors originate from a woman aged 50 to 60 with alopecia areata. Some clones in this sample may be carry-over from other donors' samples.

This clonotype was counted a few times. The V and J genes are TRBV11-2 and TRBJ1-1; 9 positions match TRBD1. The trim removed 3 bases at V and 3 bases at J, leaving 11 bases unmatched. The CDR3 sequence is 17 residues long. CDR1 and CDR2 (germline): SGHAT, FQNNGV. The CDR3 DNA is TGTGCCAGCAGCTTCGTCCCGGGACAGGGTAGTTACACTGAAGCTTTCTTT. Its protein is CASSFVPGQGSYTEAFF.

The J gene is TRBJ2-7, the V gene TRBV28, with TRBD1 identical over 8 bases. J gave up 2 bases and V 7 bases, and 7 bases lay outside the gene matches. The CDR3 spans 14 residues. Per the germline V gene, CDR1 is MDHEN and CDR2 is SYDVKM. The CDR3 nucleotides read TGTGCCAGCACCGTAGGACAGGGCACCTACGAGCAGTACTTC. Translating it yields CASTVGQGTYEQYF.

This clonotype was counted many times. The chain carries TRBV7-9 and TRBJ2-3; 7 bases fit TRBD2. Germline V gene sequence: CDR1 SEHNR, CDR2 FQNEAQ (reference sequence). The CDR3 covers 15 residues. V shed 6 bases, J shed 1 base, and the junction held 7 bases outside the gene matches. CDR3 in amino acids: CASRLPGLRTDTQYF. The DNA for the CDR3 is TGTGCCAGCAGACTACCGGGACTACGCACAGATACGCAGTATTTT. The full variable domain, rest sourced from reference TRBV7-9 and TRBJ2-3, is DTGVSQNPRHKITKRGQNVTFRCDPISEHNRLYWYRQTLGQGPEFLTYFQNEAQLEKSRLLSDRFSAERPKGSFSTLEIQRTEQGDSAMYLCASRLPGLRTDTQYFGPGTRLTVL.

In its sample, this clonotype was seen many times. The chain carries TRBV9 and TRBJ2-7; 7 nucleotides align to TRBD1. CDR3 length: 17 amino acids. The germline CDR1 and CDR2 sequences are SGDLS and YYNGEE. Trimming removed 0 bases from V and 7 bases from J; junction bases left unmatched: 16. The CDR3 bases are TGTGCCAGCAGCGTAGGCAACCCTGGCAGGGGGTCAGGAGAGCAGTACTTC. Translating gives CASSVGNPGRGSGEQYF.

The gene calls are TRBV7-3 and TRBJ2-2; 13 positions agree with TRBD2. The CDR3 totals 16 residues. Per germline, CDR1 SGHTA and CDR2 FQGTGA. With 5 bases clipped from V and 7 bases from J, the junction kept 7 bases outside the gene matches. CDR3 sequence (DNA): TGTGCCAGCAGCCGTGGGACTAGCGGGAAAATCGGGGAGCTGTTTTTT. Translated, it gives CASSRGTSGKIGELFF.

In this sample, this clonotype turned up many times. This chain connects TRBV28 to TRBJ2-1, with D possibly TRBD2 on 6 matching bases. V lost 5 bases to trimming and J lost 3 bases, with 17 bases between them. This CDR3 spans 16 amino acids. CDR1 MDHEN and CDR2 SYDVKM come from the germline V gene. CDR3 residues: CASSPHLGGIYNEQFF. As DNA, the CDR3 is TGTGCCAGCAGTCCCCATTTGGGGGGTATCTACAATGAGCAGTTCTTC.

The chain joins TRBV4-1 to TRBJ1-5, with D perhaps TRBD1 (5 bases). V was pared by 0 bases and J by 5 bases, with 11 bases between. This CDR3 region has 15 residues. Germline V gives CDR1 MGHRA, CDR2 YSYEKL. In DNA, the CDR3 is TGCGCCAGCAGCCAAGAAGGACGGGGGTATCAGCCCCAGCATTTT. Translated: CASSQEGRGYQPQHF.

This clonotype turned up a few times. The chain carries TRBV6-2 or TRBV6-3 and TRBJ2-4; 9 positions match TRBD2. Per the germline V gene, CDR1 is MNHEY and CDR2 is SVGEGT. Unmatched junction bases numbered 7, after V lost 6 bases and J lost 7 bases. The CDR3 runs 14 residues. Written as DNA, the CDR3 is TGTGCCAGCAGGGGGACTAGCCGTTGGAACATTCAGTACTTC. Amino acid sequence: CASRGTSRWNIQYF.

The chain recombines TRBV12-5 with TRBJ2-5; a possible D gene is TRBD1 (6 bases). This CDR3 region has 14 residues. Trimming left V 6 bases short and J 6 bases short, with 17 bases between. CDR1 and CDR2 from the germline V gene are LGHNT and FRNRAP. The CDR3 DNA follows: TGTGCTAGTGGGGAGGCTGGACAGAGACAGACCCAGTACTTC. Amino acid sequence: CASGEAGQRQTQYF.

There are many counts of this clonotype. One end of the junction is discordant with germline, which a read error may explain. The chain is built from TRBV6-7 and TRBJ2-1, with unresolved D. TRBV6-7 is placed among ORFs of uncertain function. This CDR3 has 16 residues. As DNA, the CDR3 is TGTGCCAGCAGCCCCGGCTTGGTTCCCTTCCGCAATGTGCAGTTCTTC. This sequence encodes CASSPGLVPFRNVQFF.

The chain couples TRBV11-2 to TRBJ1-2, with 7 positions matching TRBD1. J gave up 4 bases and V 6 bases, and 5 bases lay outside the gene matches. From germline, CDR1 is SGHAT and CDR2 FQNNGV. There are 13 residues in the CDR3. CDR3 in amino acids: CASRTRGVYGYTF. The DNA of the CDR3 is TGTGCCAGCAGGACCAGGGGGGTCTATGGCTACACCTTC.

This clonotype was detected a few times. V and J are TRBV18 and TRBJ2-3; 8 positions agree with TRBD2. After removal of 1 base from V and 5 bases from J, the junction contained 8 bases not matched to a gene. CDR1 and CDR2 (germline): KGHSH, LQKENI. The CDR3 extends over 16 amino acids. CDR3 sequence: CASSPLSGAEGDTQYF. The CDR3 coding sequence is TGTGCCAGCTCACCACTTAGCGGGGCCGAGGGAGATACGCAGTATTTT.

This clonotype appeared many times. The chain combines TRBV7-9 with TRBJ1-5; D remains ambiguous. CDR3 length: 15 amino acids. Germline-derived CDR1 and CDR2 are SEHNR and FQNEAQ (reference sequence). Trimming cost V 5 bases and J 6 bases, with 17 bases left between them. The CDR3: CASSPTGAGLQPQHF. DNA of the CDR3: TGTGCCAGCAGCCCAACGGGCGCTGGGCTTCAGCCCCAGCATTTT.

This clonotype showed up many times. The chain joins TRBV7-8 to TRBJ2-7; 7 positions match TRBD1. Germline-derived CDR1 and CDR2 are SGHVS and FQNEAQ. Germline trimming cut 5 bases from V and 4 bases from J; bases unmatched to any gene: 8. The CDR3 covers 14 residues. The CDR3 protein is CASSHPGQIYEQYF. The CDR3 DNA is TGTGCCAGCAGCCATCCGGGACAGATTTACGAGCAGTACTTC.

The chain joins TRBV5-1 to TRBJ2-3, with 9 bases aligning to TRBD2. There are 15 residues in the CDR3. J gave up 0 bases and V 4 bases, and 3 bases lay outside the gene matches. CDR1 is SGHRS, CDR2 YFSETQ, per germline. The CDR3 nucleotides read TGCGCCAGCAGCGCGACTAGCGGTAGCACAGATACGCAGTATTTT. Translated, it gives CASSATSGSTDTQYF.